The 3 T cell receptor beta chains below all came from one sample that was sequenced in a study of blood T cell repertoires in COVID-19. Here immunoSEQ multiplex PCR was the method, and the copy in TCRdb shows in-frame clones only, minus some. The data show 250,000 to 400,000 clones, around 87% seen once. Specimen: peripheral blood. These receptors came from a man between 50 and 59 years old with active or convalescent COVID-19.

The rearrangement uses TRBV29-1 and TRBJ1-2; D is ambiguous. The germline CDR1 and CDR2 sequences are SQVTM and ANQGSEA. V gave up 3 bases and J gave up 0 bases, with 8 bases separating them. The CDR3 is 13 residues long. The CDR3 DNA reads TGCAGCGTTGAGTTGCGGCCTAACTATGGCTACACCTTC. Residues: CSVELRPNYGYTF.

For this clone: This CDR3 is also generated by other DNA sequences in the sample. The rearrangement uses TRBV28 and TRBJ1-5; a weak D match, TRBD1 (5 bases). There are 15 residues in the CDR3. Trimming left V 3 bases short and J 0 bases short, with 9 bases between. Germline CDR1 reads MDHEN; CDR2 reads SYDVKM. CDR3 protein: CASSFQGNSNQPQHF. The CDR3 coding sequence is TGTGCCAGCAGTTTTCAGGGTAATAGCAATCAGCCCCAGCATTTT.

The V gene is TRBV7-8, the J gene TRBJ2-7; 7 nucleotides align to TRBD2. Germline loops: CDR1 SGHVS, CDR2 FQNEAQ. Trimming at V came to 8 bases and at J to 2 bases, leaving 9 bases not matched to a gene. The CDR3 is made up of 14 amino acids. The chain's CDR3 is CASLTSGTTYEQYF. The DNA of the CDR3 is TGTGCCAGCCTAACTTCCGGGACTACCTACGAGCAGTACTTC.